The T cell receptor beta chain described here comes from a study of cytomegalovirus exposure and HLA in healthy donors. The PCR used 60 Vbeta and 13 Jbeta primers. In the original workflow: Roughly 11 million shared chains were among some 75 million unique TCR beta chains counted in a later analysis. The table came from immunoSEQ multiplex PCR; TCRdb's copy has only in-frame clones and leaves some out. Clone size and V and J calls were adopted from that table, with D and trimming inferred from the DNA. This table holds 95,000 or so clones, just under 70% found once. A note on this clone: Its specificity is unknown.

Study-wide points: For TCR beta chains, V- and J-gene trimming was later linked to a missense DCLRE1C variant. Reports showed the classifier diagnosing cytomegalovirus status with high specificity and sensitivity.

What was sequenced was PBMCs. This clonotype was obtained from a woman aged 45-59 years in good health and CMV-seropositive.

CDR3 residues: CAISGGYEQFF. As DNA, the CDR3 is TGTGCCATCAGTGGCGGATATGAGCAGTTCTTC. The chain recombines TRBV10-3 with TRBJ2-1; D gene uncertain. V was clipped by 4 bases and J by 8 bases, with 6 bases between them. Germline V gives CDR1 ENHRY, CDR2 SYGVKD. The CDR3 contains 11 residues.